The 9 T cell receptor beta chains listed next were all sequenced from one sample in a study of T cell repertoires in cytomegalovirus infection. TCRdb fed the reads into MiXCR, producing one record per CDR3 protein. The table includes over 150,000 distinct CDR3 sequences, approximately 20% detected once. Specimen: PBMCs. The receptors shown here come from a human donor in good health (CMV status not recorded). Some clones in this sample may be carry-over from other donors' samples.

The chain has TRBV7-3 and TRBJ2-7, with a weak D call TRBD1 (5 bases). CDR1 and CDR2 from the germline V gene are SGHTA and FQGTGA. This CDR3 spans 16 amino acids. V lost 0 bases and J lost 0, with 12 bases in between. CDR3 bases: TGTGCCAGCAGCTTAACTGGGGCAGGCGCCTCCTACGAGCAGTACTTC. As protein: CASSLTGAGASYEQYF. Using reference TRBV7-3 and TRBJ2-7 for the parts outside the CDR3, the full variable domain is GAGVSQTPSNKVTEKGKYVELRCDPISGHTALYWYRQSLGQGPEFLIYFQGTGAADDSGLPNDRFFAVRPEGSVSTLKIQRTERGDSAVYLCASSLTGAGASYEQYFGPGTRLTVT.

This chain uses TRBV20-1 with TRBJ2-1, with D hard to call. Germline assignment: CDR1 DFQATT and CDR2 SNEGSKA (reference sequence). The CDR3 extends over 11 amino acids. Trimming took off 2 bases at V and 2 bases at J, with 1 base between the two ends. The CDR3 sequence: CSARPYNEQFF. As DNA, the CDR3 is TGCAGTGCTAGACCCTACAATGAGCAGTTCTTC.

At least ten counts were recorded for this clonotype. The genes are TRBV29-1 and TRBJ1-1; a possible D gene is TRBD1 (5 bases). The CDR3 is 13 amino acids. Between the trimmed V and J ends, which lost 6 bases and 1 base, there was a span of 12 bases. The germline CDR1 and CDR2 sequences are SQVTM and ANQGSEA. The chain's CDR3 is CSVEGPKNTEAFF. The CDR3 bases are TGCAGCGTGGAGGGACCGAAGAACACTGAAGCTTTCTTT.

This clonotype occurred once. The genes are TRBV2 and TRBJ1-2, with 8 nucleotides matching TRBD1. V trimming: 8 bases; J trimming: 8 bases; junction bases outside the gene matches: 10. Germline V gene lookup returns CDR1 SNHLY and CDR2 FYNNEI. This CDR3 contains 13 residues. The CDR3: CASQLGTGGGYTF. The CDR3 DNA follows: TGTGCCAGCCAGCTTGGGACAGGAGGAGGCTACACCTTC.

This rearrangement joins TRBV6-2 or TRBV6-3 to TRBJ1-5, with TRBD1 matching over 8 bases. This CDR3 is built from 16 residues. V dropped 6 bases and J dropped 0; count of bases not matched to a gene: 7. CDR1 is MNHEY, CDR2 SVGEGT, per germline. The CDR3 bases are TGTGCCAGCAGCCATCCGGGACAGGTTAGCAATCAGCCCCAGCATTTT. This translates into CASSHPGQVSNQPQHF.

DNA of the CDR3: TGTGCCAGCACCTCGGGACAGGGGGCAGACACTGAAGCTTTCTTT. Protein: CASTSGQGADTEAFF. The chain employs TRBV6-4 and TRBJ1-1; 12 positions agree with TRBD1. CDR1 is MRHNA, CDR2 SNTAGT, per germline. The trim removed 7 bases at V and 3 bases at J, leaving 6 bases unmatched. The CDR3 sequence is 15 residues long.

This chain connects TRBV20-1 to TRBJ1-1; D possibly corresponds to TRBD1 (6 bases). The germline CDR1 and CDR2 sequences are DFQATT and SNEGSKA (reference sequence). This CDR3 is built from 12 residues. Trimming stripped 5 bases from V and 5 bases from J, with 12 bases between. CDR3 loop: CSAGGGVTEAFF. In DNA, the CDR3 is TGCAGTGCTGGGGGCGGAGTAACTGAAGCTTTCTTT.

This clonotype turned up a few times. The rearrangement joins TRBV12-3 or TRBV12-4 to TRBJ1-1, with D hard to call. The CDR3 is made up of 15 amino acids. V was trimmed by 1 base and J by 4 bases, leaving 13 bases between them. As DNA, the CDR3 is TGTGCCAGCAGTTTAGGGCGTGGGATTGGCACTGAAGCTTTCTTT. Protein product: CASSLGRGIGTEAFF.

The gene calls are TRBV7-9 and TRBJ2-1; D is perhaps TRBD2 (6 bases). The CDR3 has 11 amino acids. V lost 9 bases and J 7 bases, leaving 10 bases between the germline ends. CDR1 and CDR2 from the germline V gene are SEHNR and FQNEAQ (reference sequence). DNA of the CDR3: TGTGCCAGTACGGGAGATAATGAGCAGTTCTTC. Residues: CASTGDNEQFF.